A selection of T cell receptor beta chains follows, all from one sample in a study of cytomegalovirus exposure and HLA in healthy donors. Sequenced by immunoSEQ multiplex PCR; TCRdb stores in-frame clones only, minus some. This table has more than 150,000 clones, less than 90% appearing once. Sequenced material: PBMCs. These receptors all come from a boy aged 2 to 10 in good health and CMV-seronegative. Both conserved end residues are part of each CDR3. A D gene is named only where the DNA matches it firmly. Not all rows give a size; the values are once, few, many and, for expanded clones, a class.

- TRBJ1-1 TRBV5-1 - TGCGCCAGCAGAACAGGGAACACTGAAGCTTTCTTT CASRTGNTEAFF
TRBD1 TRBJ2-3 TRBV15 once TGTGCCACCAGCGGACGACAGGGCCGGGTCACAGATACGCAGTATTTT CATSGRQGRVTDTQYF
- TRBJ2-1 TRBV2 - TGTGCCAGCAGGGGCGCAAATGAGCAGTTCTTC CASRGANEQFF
TRBD1 TRBJ1-3 TRBV4-1 - TGCGCCAGCAGCCCCTCGTGGACAGGCCTCGGAAACACCATATATTTT CASSPSWTGLGNTIYF
- TRBJ1-4 TRBV23-1 - TGCGCCAGCAGCCCACTATTGGGGGCAACAACTAATGAAAAACTGTTTTTT CASSPLLGATTNEKLFF
TRBD1 TRBJ1-5 TRBV2 - TGTGCCAGCGGGACAGGGGTCAATCAGCCCCAGCATTTT CASGTGVNQPQHF
- TRBJ1-4 TRBV4-1 - TGCGCCAGCAGCCAAGTCAGGGAAAGTCTCGAGCTGTTTTTT CASSQVRESLELFF
TRBD1 TRBJ2-5 TRBV14 - TGTGCCAGCAGCCAAGGTGGACAGGGGGGTCTAGGGACCCAGTACTTC CASSQGGQGGLGTQYF
TRBD1 TRBJ1-1 TRBV10-3 - TGTGCCATCAGCAAAACCTTACAGGGGGCGATGACAAACACTGAAGCTTTCTTT CAISKTLQGAMTNTEAFF
TRBD1 TRBJ2-1 TRBV2 - TGTGCCAGCAGTGAGAGACCCGGGACAGTCCCTTGGAATGAGCAGTTCTTC CASSERPGTVPWNEQFF
- TRBJ2-2 TRBV5-1 - TGCGCCAGCAGCTTGGTGGCCCAGACTAGTATACGGGGAATCACCGGGGAGCTGTTTTTT CASSLVAQTSIRGITGELFF
TRBD1 TRBJ1-5 TRBV4-2 few TGTGCCAGCAGCCAAGATAGATATCGGGACAGGGATGGTCAGCCCCAGCATTTT CASSQDRYRDRDGQPQHF
- TRBJ1-5 TRBV21-1 few TGTGCCAGCAGCAAACCTCTTCCAGGGATCAATCAGCCCCAGCATTTT CASSKPLPGINQPQHF
- TRBJ1-1 TRBV28 - TGTGCCAGCAGTTCCACCTGGGGGAGGACTGCGAAGACTGAAGCTTTCTTT CASSSTWGRTAKTEAFF
- TRBJ2-1 TRBV7-9 - TGTGCCAGCAGCTTAAGCCAGGGGACCTACAATGAGCAGTTCTTC CASSLSQGTYNEQFF
TRBD2 TRBJ2-7 TRBV25-1 - TGTGCCAGCAGTGAATCCAGGGGGACTAGCGGGAGCTCCTACGAGCAGTACTTC CASSESRGTSGSSYEQYF
- TRBJ1-1 TRBV27 - TGTGCCAGCAGTCCTTACTACCACACTGAAGCTTTCTTT CASSPYYHTEAFF
TRBD1 TRBJ1-5 TRBV4-1 - TGCGCCAGCAGCCAAGGGGACAGTTTCAATCAGCCCCAGCATTTT CASSQGDSFNQPQHF
- TRBJ1-2 TRBV12-5 - TGTGCTAGTGGTTTTGTGGGGGGGGGTCTTTATGGCTACACCTTC CASGFVGGGLYGYTF
- TRBJ1-4 TRBV28 - TGTGCCAGCAGTGGGGGGTTGATTGAAAAACTGTTTTTT CASSGGLIEKLFF
TRBD2 TRBJ2-1 TRBV11-3 - TGTGCCAGCAGCCCACGACAGGGGACTAGCGGGAGCGAAGGAGAGCAGTTCTTC CASSPRQGTSGSEGEQFF
TRBD1 TRBJ2-5 TRBV5-8 - TGTGCCAGCAGCCTAAACTCCGGGACAGGAGAGACCCAGTACTTC CASSLNSGTGETQYF
- TRBJ2-4 TRBV5-1 - TGCGCCAGCAGCTTGGCCGACGGGGGATTAGCCAAAAACATTCAGTACTTC CASSLADGGLAKNIQYF
TRBD2 TRBJ2-7 TRBV5-1 few TGCGCCAGCAGATCACTAGCGGGGACCTACGAGCAGTACTTC CASRSLAGTYEQYF
- TRBJ2-5 TRBV7-6 - TGTGCCAGCAGTGAAGTGAGGGTAGAGCGAGAGACCCAGTACTTC CASSEVRVERETQYF
TRBD1 TRBJ2-6 TRBV9 few TGTGCCAGCAGCGTACCTGAGACAGGGGGTCTAGCTGGGGCCAACGTCCTGACTTTC CASSVPETGGLAGANVLTF
- TRBJ1-6 TRBV19 once TGTGCCAGTAGTACCTCGGGGGACTATAATTCACCCCTCCACTTT CASSTSGDYNSPLHF
- TRBJ1-5 TRBV6-7 - TGTGCCAGCAGTTGCAGCGGGTCGACGGAAAGCAATCAGCCCCAGCATTTT CASSCSGSTESNQPQHF
TRBD1 TRBJ2-1 TRBV4-1 - TGCGCCAGCAGCCCACTCTTCGAGGGACAGGGACATTACAATGAGCAGTTCTTC CASSPLFEGQGHYNEQFF
- TRBJ2-7 TRBV28 - TGTGCCAGCAGTTTTCAGGAGCAGTACTTC CASSFQEQYF
TRBD1 TRBJ2-3 TRBV15 - TGTGCCACCAGCGGACTTGAGGGACAGGACTTCACAGATACGCAGTATTTT CATSGLEGQDFTDTQYF
TRBD1 TRBJ1-4 TRBV9 - TGTGCCAGCAGCGTAAACACAGGGGTCGCAACTAATGAAAAACTGTTTTTT CASSVNTGVATNEKLFF
TRBD1 TRBJ1-4 TRBV5-4 few TGTGCCAGCAGCCCGGGACAGAGTGCAACTAATGAAAAACTGTTTTTT CASSPGQSATNEKLFF
TRBD2 TRBJ2-1 TRBV5-1 - TGCGCCAGCAGCAAACCGGGACTAGCGGACAATGAGCAGTTCTTC CASSKPGLADNEQFF
TRBD2 TRBJ2-1 TRBV5-1 few TGCGCCAGCAGCCGAGGAGCGGGAGCGGCCTACAATGAGCAGTTCTTC CASSRGAGAAYNEQFF
TRBD1 TRBJ1-2 TRBV4-1 few TGCGCCAGCAGCCAGCCCGTCCGGGACAGGGCGGGTGGCTACACCTTC CASSQPVRDRAGGYTF
- TRBJ2-7 TRBV5-1 - TGCGCCAGCAGCTTGGAACAGGGATTAGCCTACGAGCAGTACTTC CASSLEQGLAYEQYF
- TRBJ2-3 TRBV20-1 - TGCAGTGCTAGAGAGACTAGTGCGCAGTATTTT CSARETSAQYF
TRBD2 TRBJ2-1 TRBV10-3 - TGTGCCATCACTCGACAGCGGGATGCTGAGCAGTTCTTC CAITRQRDAEQFF
TRBD2 TRBJ2-1 TRBV4-1 - TGCGCCAGCAGCCAAGGCTGGACTAGCACTGAGCAGTTCTTC CASSQGWTSTEQFF
TRBD2 TRBJ2-7 TRBV15 - TGTGCCACCAGCAGAGAAGGTGTTAGCGGGAGAGTCACTGACGAGCAGTACTTC CATSREGVSGRVTDEQYF
- TRBJ2-7 TRBV19 once TGTGCCAGTAGCGGCAGCGGCGGCTCCTACGAGCAGTACTTC CASSGSGGSYEQYF
TRBD1 TRBJ1-1 TRBV5-1 once TGCGCCAGCAGCCTGGACAGGGGGCTGGAAACTGAAGCTTTCTTT CASSLDRGLETEAFF
- TRBJ2-5 TRBV5-1 - TGCGCCAGCAGCTTTGGGGCAGGGGAAGAGACCCAGTACTTC CASSFGAGEETQYF
TRBD1 TRBJ2-7 TRBV4-1 - TGCGCCAGCAGCCAGGCCTCGGGACAGGGGGCCTACGAGCAGTACTTC CASSQASGQGAYEQYF
- TRBJ2-7 TRBV5-1 - TGCGCCAGCAGCTTGGACCCGGGGAGCGAGCAGTACTTC CASSLDPGSEQYF
- TRBJ1-4 TRBV19 - TGTGCCAGTAGTTTTTACAGGCGTACTAATGAAAAACTGTTTTTT CASSFYRRTNEKLFF
TRBD1 TRBJ1-4 TRBV30 few TGTGCCTGGATTCCTGACAGGGGGCATGAAAAACTGTTTTTT CAWIPDRGHEKLFF
- TRBJ1-1 TRBV7-3 - TGTGCCAGCAGTCGCAGGGGACGGGACACTGAAGCTTTCTTT CASSRRGRDTEAFF